The T cell receptor beta chain described here comes from a study of response to subunit inactivated influenza vaccine (dated by TCRdb to between 2018 and 2020). Concerning the study at large: Deep quantitative T cell receptor repertoire profiling was used in the study to track responses to a trivalent subunit inactivated influenza vaccine. What the research found in general, with its limitations: The authors suggested that each seasonal influenza vaccination may recruit only a limited number of new T cells.

The library was made by RT-PCR. The sequencer listed for this sample is Illumina HiSeq 2500. TCRdb's own reprocessing of the public reads used fastp at Q25 and MiXCR and kept productive beta chains. Here each entry gathers all rows of one CDR3 protein and keeps the most common genes and DNA. A total of hundreds of thousands of distinct CDR3 sequences appear in this sample, about 15% of them only once. The ten top clones hold roughly 6.4% of the sample. V gives up 4 bases and J gives up 4 bases, and the segment between their germline ends measures 21 bases. The CDR3, cysteine through phenylalanine, is 16 amino acids long. The retained sequence is limited to the CDR3, 48 bases, with the frame set at the first base. CDR1 is given as SQVTM and CDR2 as ANQGSEA, both from the germline V gene. To note about this clonotype: No cognate antigen has been identified for it. Base quality data are lacking; no much larger clone is found one base away.

Sequencing used PBMCs from blood, obtained approximately 15 days before vaccination. This TCR was sampled from a man in his fifties who received an inactivated influenza vaccine. Donor details come from another sample of the same person, matched by shared clones. Recombination connected TRBV29-1 to TRBJ2-3; TRBD1 is a possible D gene, resting on 6 matching bases. The CDR3 region reads CSVARARGVRSDTQYF. The DNA is as follows: TGCAGCGTTGCCCGGGCCAGGGGTGTACGGTCAGATACGCAGTATTTT.